This passage covers 32 T cell receptor beta chains from one sample sequenced in a study of CD8 T cells in Susac syndrome. Random-hexamer reverse transcription was applied to 0.5 to 1 ug RNA. TCRdb re-derived calls from the immunoSEQ multiplex PCR reads in MiXCR, one entry per CDR3 protein. The table records about 140,000 distinct CDR3 sequences, approximately 94% of them present only once. The material sequenced was CD4+ T cells from PBMCs. The receptors were sampled from a human donor in good health.

This clonotype was counted once. The rearrangement links TRBV7-8 to TRBJ2-7; D possibly corresponds to TRBD1 (6 bases). Trimming shortened V by 4 bases and J by 4 bases, and 17 bases separated the two germline ends. CDR1 is SGHVS and CDR2 is FQNEAQ in the germline V gene. This CDR3 comprises 15 residues. The chain's CDR3 is CASSSLGGLSYEQYF. The CDR3 DNA is TGTGCCAGCAGCTCCCTTGGGGGCTTATCGTACGAGCAGTACTTC. The full variable domain, rest sourced from reference TRBV7-8 and TRBJ2-7, is GAGVSQSPRYKVAKRGQDVALRCDPISGHVSLFWYQQALGQGPEFLTYFQNEAQLDKSGLPSDRFFAERPEGSVSTLKIQRTQQEDSAVYLCASSSLGGLSYEQYFGPGTRLTVT.

V gene TRBV20-1 combines with J gene TRBJ1-4; TRBD1 might be the D (5 bases). V was trimmed by 5 bases and J by 5 bases, leaving 6 bases between them. There are 11 residues in the CDR3. Per germline, CDR1 DFQATT and CDR2 SNEGSKA (reference sequence). CDR3 coding DNA: TGCAGTGCTTGGGGCAATGAAAAACTGTTTTTT. Protein sequence: CSAWGNEKLFF.

The chain is built from TRBV9 and TRBJ1-1, with no clear D. Trimming left V 1 base short and J 5 bases short, with 21 bases between. Germline V gene data show CDR1 as SGDLS and CDR2 as YYNGEE. The length of the CDR3 is 17 residues. CDR3 amino acids: CASSVSDVASDGTEAFF. The CDR3 nucleotides read TGTGCCAGCAGCGTATCCGATGTGGCGTCCGATGGTACTGAAGCTTTCTTT.

The V call is TRBV5-1, the J call TRBJ2-2; D might be TRBD2 (6 bases). The ends were cut back, 1 base at V and 6 bases at J, with 16 bases in the middle. Germline assignment: CDR1 SGHRS and CDR2 YFSETQ. CDR3 length equals 16 residues. In DNA form, the CDR3 reads TGCGCCAGCAGCTTGAAAGCGGGTCCCCCCGCCGGGGAGCTGTTTTTT. This codes for CASSLKAGPPAGELFF.

The rearrangement uses TRBV7-2 and TRBJ2-7; D is undetermined. Germline values: CDR1 SGHTA, CDR2 FQGNSA. V gave up 2 bases and J gave up 4 bases, with 12 bases separating them. The length of the CDR3 is 14 residues. The CDR3 sequence is CASSLSSRGYEQYF. CDR3 coding DNA: TGTGCCAGCAGCTTAAGTTCGCGCGGATACGAGCAGTACTTC.

This chain connects TRBV6-1 to TRBJ1-2; 8 nucleotides match TRBD1. V shed 5 bases, J shed 2 bases, and the junction held 7 bases outside the gene matches. CDR3 length equals 15 residues. Germline CDR1 and CDR2: MNHNS and SASEGT. The CDR3 sequence is CASSLVGQANYGYTF. CDR3 DNA sequence: TGTGCCAGCAGTCTTGTGGGACAGGCGAACTATGGCTACACCTTC.

This chain connects TRBV6-1 to TRBJ1-5, with 10 bases aligning to TRBD1. Germline loops: CDR1 MNHNS, CDR2 SASEGT. CDR3 size: 15 residues. J was trimmed by 4 bases and V by 6 bases; bases with no gene match: 6. The CDR3 DNA follows: TGTGCCAGCAGGGGGGGACAGGGGCAAAATCAGCCCCAGCATTTT. This gives the protein CASRGGQGQNQPQHF.

This clonotype was seen just once. This rearrangement joins TRBV20-1 to TRBJ1-2; the D is unclear. V was clipped by 4 bases and J by 2 bases, with 8 bases between them. CDR1 and CDR2 from the germline V gene are DFQATT and SNEGSKA (reference sequence). This CDR3 contains 12 residues. CDR3 DNA: TGCAGTGCTACCGACTGGAACTATGGCTACACCTTC. The encoded protein is CSATDWNYGYTF.

The V and J genes are TRBV9 and TRBJ2-7, with no clear D. The V and J ends lost 0 bases and 6 bases respectively, with 16 bases between them. CDR1 is SGDLS and CDR2 is YYNGEE in the germline V gene. This CDR3 has 15 amino acids. Here the CDR3 DNA reads TGTGCCAGCAGCGTAGGAGTTGGGGATTTCCTCGAGCAGTACTTC. Translated, it gives CASSVGVGDFLEQYF.

This sequence joins TRBV3-1 and TRBJ2-4, with 8 nucleotides matching TRBD2. The V gene end was trimmed by 4 bases and the J gene end by 2 bases; junction bases not matched to a gene: 4. The CDR3 totals 15 residues. From germline, CDR1 is LGHDT and CDR2 YNNKEL (reference sequence). The CDR3 loop is CASSPGGVTKNIQYF. The CDR3 nucleotides are TGTGCCAGCAGCCCCGGGGGGGTTACCAAAAACATTCAGTACTTC.

The gene calls are TRBV10-3 and TRBJ2-5; D unresolved. Trimming pared 4 bases from V and 3 bases from J, leaving 9 bases between. This CDR3 has 13 amino acids. Germline-derived CDR1 and CDR2 are ENHRY and SYGVKD. The CDR3 nucleotides read TGTGCCATCAGTGGGACGGAGAAAGAGACCCAGTACTTC. This sequence encodes CAISGTEKETQYF.

The gene calls are TRBV27 and TRBJ1-2, with D perhaps matching TRBD1 (5 bases). The CDR3 length is 13 residues. Deletions cut 5 bases from V and 2 bases from J, with 9 bases between. CDR1 is MNHEY and CDR2 is SMNVEV in the germline V gene (reference sequence). CDR3 DNA sequence: TGTGCCAGCAGTCCCTGGGACAACTATGGCTACACCTTC. It specifies CASSPWDNYGYTF.

The chain employs TRBV5-6 and TRBJ1-1; possible D gene TRBD1, 5 bases. CDR1 and CDR2 from the germline V gene are SGHDT and YYEEEE. V was pared by 4 bases and J by 4 bases, with 14 bases between. The CDR3 totals 14 residues. The CDR3 region has the DNA TGTGCCAGCAGCGGCCAGGGCGACCTCACTGAAGCTTTCTTT. It yields the protein CASSGQGDLTEAFF.

V is TRBV5-4 and J is TRBJ2-7; TRBD1 matches 10 bases. J lost 5 bases, V lost 3 bases, and 8 bases had no gene match. The CDR3 loop spans 15 amino acids. The germline V gene encodes CDR1 SGHNT and CDR2 YYREEE (reference sequence). As DNA, the CDR3 is TGTGCCAGCAGCTCCGGGGGACAGGGGAATAACGAGCAGTACTTC. Protein sequence: CASSSGGQGNNEQYF.

The V call is TRBV7-9, the J call TRBJ2-2; 13 bases map to TRBD2. The J segment lost 0 bases and the V segment lost 5 bases, leaving 6 bases of the junction unmatched. Germline CDR1 reads SEHNR; CDR2 reads FQNEAQ (reference sequence). The CDR3 extends over 18 amino acids. The CDR3 spells CASSLWTSGSANTGELFF. The CDR3 nucleotides read TGTGCCAGCAGCCTATGGACTAGCGGGAGCGCGAACACCGGGGAGCTGTTTTTT. The entire variable domain, with the rest obtained from reference TRBV7-9 and TRBJ2-2, is as follows: DTGVSQNPRHKITKRGQNVTFRCDPISEHNRLYWYRQTLGQGPEFLTYFQNEAQLEKSRLLSDRFSAERPKGSFSTLEIQRTEQGDSAMYLCASSLWTSGSANTGELFFGEGSRLTVL.

The rearrangement uses TRBV12-3 or TRBV12-4 and TRBJ2-7; perhaps TRBD1 as D (5 bases). V gave up 5 bases and J gave up 0 bases, with 11 bases separating them. The CDR3 runs 14 residues. The CDR3 protein is CASSGQALSYEQYF. DNA for the CDR3: TGTGCCAGCAGTGGACAAGCCCTCTCCTACGAGCAGTACTTC.

V gene TRBV27 combines with J gene TRBJ2-7, with 8 bases fitting TRBD2. Germline CDR1 and CDR2: MNHEY and SMNVEV (reference sequence). V was pared by 2 bases and J by 2 bases, with 8 bases of the junction left unmatched. This CDR3 region has 16 residues. The CDR3 sequence is CASSLRSGGIPYEQYF. DNA of the CDR3: TGTGCCAGCAGTTTACGGTCGGGAGGGATTCCCTACGAGCAGTACTTC.

Worth noting for this clonotype: One end of the junction fails to match germline, which may point to a read error. This chain uses TRBV3-1 with TRBJ1-2, with a possible D match to TRBD1 (6 bases). Germline lookup yields CDR1 LGHDT and CDR2 YNNKEL (reference sequence). This CDR3 contains 13 residues. The CDR3 protein is CASSQGILGAPSF. As DNA, the CDR3 is TGTGCCAGCAGCCAAGGAATTTTGGGGGCCCCCTCCTTC.

CDR3 residues: CASSPRPNAGELFF. DNA of the CDR3: TGTGCCAGCTCACCCCGGCCAAACGCAGGGGAGCTGTTTTTT. The chain has TRBV18 and TRBJ2-2; no definite D call. Germline V gives CDR1 KGHSH, CDR2 LQKENI. Trimming took 3 bases from V and 8 from J, leaving 13 bases between them. The length of the CDR3 is 14 residues.

This clonotype was seen a single time. CDR3 bases: TGTGCCAGCAGCCAATTATATAGGGTTGACGAGCAGTACTTC. The encoded protein is CASSQLYRVDEQYF. The chain is built from TRBV3-1 and TRBJ2-7; D gene unclear. The CDR3 sequence is 14 residues long. Germline loops: CDR1 LGHDT, CDR2 YNNKEL (reference sequence). Trimming took 2 bases from V and 5 from J, leaving 13 bases between them.

This clonotype was observed a single time. This sequence joins TRBV2 and TRBJ1-1; no clear D. Germline CDR1 is SNHLY and CDR2 is FYNNEI. This CDR3 comprises 14 residues. The germline V and J ends were trimmed by 0 bases and 3 bases, with 8 bases remaining between them. DNA of the CDR3: TGTGCCAGCAGTGAAGCGCGGGCAGACACTGAAGCTTTCTTT. Its protein product is CASSEARADTEAFF.

V gene TRBV20-1 combines with J gene TRBJ2-1; perhaps TRBD2 as D (6 bases). Trimming removed 5 bases from V and 4 bases from J, with 15 bases in between. The CDR3 runs to 14 residues. Per germline, CDR1 DFQATT and CDR2 SNEGSKA (reference sequence). In DNA, the CDR3 is TGCAGTGCTGCCCTGACGGGAGTGTACAATGAGCAGTTCTTC. This translates into CSAALTGVYNEQFF.

This chain connects TRBV18 to TRBJ2-7; D not resolved. CDR3 length equals 12 residues. Germline V gene sequence: CDR1 KGHSH, CDR2 LQKENI. Trimming shortened V by 2 bases and J by 3 bases, and 5 bases separated the two germline ends. The CDR3 nucleotides are TGTGCCAGCTCACCAGACAACTACGAGCAGTACTTC. Protein: CASSPDNYEQYF.

The V call is TRBV15, the J call TRBJ2-1; D remains unclear. The V gene lost 1 base and the J gene lost 7 bases, with 5 bases spanning the gap. CDR1 LNHNV and CDR2 YYDKDF come from the germline V gene (reference sequence). The CDR3 length is 12 residues. The CDR3 here is CATSRGGNEQFF. The CDR3 DNA follows: TGTGCCACCAGCAGAGGAGGTAATGAGCAGTTCTTC.

The chain has TRBV6-1 and TRBJ2-3; D is perhaps TRBD2 (5 bases). Germline CDR1 reads MNHNS; CDR2 reads SASEGT. V was trimmed by 6 bases and J by 6 bases, leaving 13 bases between them. This CDR3 region has 13 residues. For the CDR3, the DNA is TGTGCCAGCAGCGACTACCCCCGCGATACGCAGTATTTT. This gives the protein CASSDYPRDTQYF.

The chain joins TRBV12-3 or TRBV12-4 to TRBJ2-5; D may be TRBD1 (5 bases). Trimming took 6 bases from V and 3 from J, leaving 14 bases between them. The CDR3 is 14 amino acids. The chain's CDR3 is CASSIQGAKETQYF. As DNA, the CDR3 is TGTGCCAGCAGCATCCAAGGGGCTAAAGAGACCCAGTACTTC.

CDR3 coding DNA: TGTGCCTGGAGTGTACGGAAGGGGACTAGAGGCACAGATACGCAGTATTTT. Amino acid sequence: CAWSVRKGTRGTDTQYF. The V and J genes are TRBV30 and TRBJ2-3; 8 bases are shared with TRBD2. Germline loops: CDR1 GTSNPN, CDR2 SVGIG (reference sequence). V lost 0 bases to trimming and J lost 1 base; unmatched junction nucleotides: 9. The CDR3 has 17 amino acids.

This chain links TRBV15 with TRBJ1-5; D is possibly TRBD1 (5 bases). Germline CDR1 and CDR2: LNHNV and YYDKDF (reference sequence). The ends were cut back, 0 bases at V and 1 base at J, with 7 bases in the middle. The CDR3 consists of 15 residues. The CDR3 region is CATSRDQGSNQPQHF. The CDR3 region has the DNA TGTGCCACCAGCAGAGACCAGGGAAGCAATCAGCCCCAGCATTTT.

The chain recombines TRBV9 with TRBJ2-7; TRBD2 aligns across 8 bases. Looked up from germline, CDR1 is SGDLS and CDR2 is YYNGEE. V dropped 4 bases and J dropped 3; count of bases not matched to a gene: 6. The CDR3 extends over 14 amino acids. DNA for the CDR3: TGTGCCAGCAGCCGAGGACTAGCCGGCTACGAGCAGTACTTC. Residues: CASSRGLAGYEQYF.

The chain carries TRBV15 and TRBJ1-4; a possible D gene is TRBD1 (5 bases). Germline CDR1 LNHNV, CDR2 YYDKDF (reference sequence). This CDR3 has 15 residues. Trimming took off 1 base at V and 4 bases at J, with 10 bases between the two ends. CDR3 coding DNA: TGTGCCACCAGCAGAGGACAGAACTATAATGAAAAACTGTTTTTT. This translates into CATSRGQNYNEKLFF.

A single count supports this clonotype. In DNA form, the CDR3 reads TGTGCCAGCAGTTCCCTCCGTCAGCCCCAGCATTTT. This encodes CASSSLRQPQHF. V usage is TRBV28 and J usage is TRBJ1-5; no definite D call. CDR1 and CDR2 (germline): MDHEN, SYDVKM. There are 12 residues in the CDR3. V lost 4 bases, J lost 6 bases, and 7 bases lay in between.

This chain links TRBV12-5 with TRBJ1-2; D is uncertain. V lost 1 base and J 4 bases, leaving 10 bases between the germline ends. The germline gives CDR1 LGHNT, CDR2 FRNRAP. The CDR3 spans 14 residues. The CDR3 protein is CASGLAGSSYGYTF. The CDR3 DNA reads as TGTGCTAGTGGTTTGGCCGGGTCTAGCTATGGCTACACCTTC.